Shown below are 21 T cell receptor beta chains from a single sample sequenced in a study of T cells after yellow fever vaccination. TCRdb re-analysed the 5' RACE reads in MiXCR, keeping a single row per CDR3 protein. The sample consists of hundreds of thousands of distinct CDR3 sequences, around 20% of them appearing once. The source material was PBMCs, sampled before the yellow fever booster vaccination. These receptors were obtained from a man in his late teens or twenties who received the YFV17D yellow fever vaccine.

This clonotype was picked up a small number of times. CDR3 DNA: TGTGCCAGCAGCTTATTTCAGGGGCAAGGCTACACCTTC. This gives the protein CASSLFQGQGYTF. The rearrangement uses TRBV7-9 and TRBJ1-2; D might be TRBD1 (6 bases). Germline V gene sequence: CDR1 SEHNR, CDR2 FQNEAQ (reference sequence). The CDR3 is made up of 13 amino acids. Trimming pared 2 bases from V and 8 bases from J, leaving 12 bases between.

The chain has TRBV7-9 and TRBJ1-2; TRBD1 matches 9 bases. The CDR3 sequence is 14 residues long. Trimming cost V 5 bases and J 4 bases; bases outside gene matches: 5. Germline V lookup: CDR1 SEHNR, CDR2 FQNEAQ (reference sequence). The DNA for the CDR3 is TGTGCCAGCAGCCAGTACAGGGGGCCCTATGGCTACACCTTC. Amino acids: CASSQYRGPYGYTF. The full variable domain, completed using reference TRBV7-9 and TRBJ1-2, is DTGVSQNPRHKITKRGQNVTFRCDPISEHNRLYWYRQTLGQGPEFLTYFQNEAQLEKSRLLSDRFSAERPKGSFSTLEIQRTEQGDSAMYLCASSQYRGPYGYTFGSGTRLTVV.

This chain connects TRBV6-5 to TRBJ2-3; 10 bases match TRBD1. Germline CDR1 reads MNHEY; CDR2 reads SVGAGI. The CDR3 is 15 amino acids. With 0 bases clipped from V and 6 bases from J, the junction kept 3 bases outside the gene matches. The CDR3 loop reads CASSYSTGGRDTQYF. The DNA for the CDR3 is TGTGCCAGCAGTTACTCGACAGGGGGCCGGGATACGCAGTATTTT.

CDR3 residues: CASSQGGIGYYEQYF. DNA for the CDR3: TGCGCCAGCAGCCAAGGGGGGATAGGGTACTACGAGCAGTACTTC. The J gene is TRBJ2-7, the V gene TRBV4-3; D is tentatively TRBD1 or TRBD2 (5 bases each). CDR3 size: 15 residues. V was cut by 1 base and J by 3 bases, with 13 bases left in between. CDR1 and CDR2 from the germline V gene are LGHNA and YSLEER.

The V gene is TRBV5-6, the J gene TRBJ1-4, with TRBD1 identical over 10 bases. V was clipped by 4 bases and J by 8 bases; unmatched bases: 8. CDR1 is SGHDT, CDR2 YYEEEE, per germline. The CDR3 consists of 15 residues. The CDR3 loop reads CASSAVTGGEEKLFF. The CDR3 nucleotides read TGTGCCAGCAGCGCAGTGACAGGGGGCGAGGAAAAACTGTTTTTT.

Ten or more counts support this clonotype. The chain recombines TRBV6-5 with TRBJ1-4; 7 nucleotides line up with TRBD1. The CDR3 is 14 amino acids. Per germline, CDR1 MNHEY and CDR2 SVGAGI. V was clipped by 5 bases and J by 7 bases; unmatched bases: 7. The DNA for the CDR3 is TGTGCCAGCAGTCGGACAGGAGCTGTTGAAAAACTGTTTTTT. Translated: CASSRTGAVEKLFF.

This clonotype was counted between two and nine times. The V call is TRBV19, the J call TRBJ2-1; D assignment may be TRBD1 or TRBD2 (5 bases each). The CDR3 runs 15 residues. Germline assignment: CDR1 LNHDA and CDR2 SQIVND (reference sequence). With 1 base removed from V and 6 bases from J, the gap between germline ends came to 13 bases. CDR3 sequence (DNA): TGTGCCAGTAGTATAGGAGGGGCTGGGTTCAATGAGCAGTTCTTC. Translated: CASSIGGAGFNEQFF.

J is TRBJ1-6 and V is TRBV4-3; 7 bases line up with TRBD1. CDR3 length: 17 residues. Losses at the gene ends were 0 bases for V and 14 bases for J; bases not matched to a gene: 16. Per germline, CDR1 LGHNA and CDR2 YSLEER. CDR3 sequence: CASSQDTSGQLLGSLHF. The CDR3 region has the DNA TGCGCCAGCAGCCAAGATACTTCGGGACAGCTCCTGGGGTCCCTCCACTTT.

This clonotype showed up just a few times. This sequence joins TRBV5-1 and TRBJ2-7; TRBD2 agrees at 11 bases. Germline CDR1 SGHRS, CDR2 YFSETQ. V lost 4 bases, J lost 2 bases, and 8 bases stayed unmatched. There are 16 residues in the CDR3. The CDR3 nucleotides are TGCGCCAGCAGCCTGGACGTAGCGGGGGGGCCCTACGAGCAGTACGTC. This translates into CASSLDVAGGPYEQYV.

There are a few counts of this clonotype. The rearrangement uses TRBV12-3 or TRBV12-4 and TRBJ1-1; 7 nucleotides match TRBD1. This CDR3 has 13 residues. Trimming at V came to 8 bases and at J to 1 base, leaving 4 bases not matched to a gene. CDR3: CASGGTENTEAFF. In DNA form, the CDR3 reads TGTGCCAGCGGCGGGACAGAGAACACTGAAGCTTTCTTT.

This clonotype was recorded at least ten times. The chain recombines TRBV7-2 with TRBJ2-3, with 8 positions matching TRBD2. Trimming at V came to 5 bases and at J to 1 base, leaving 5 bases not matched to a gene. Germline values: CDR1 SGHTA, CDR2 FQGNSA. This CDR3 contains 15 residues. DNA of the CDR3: TGTGCCAGCAGCGTTGGACTAGCCCGCACAGATACGCAGTATTTT. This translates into CASSVGLARTDTQYF.

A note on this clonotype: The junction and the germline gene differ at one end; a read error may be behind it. The DNA of the CDR3 is TGTGCTAGCAGCTTAGTAGGGGGCGCCGGGGAGACCCAGTACTTC. Its translation: CASSLVGGAGETQYF. J is TRBJ2-5 and V is TRBV7-7; 7 nucleotides align to TRBD1. This CDR3 is 15 amino acids long. Looked up from germline, CDR1 is SSHAT and CDR2 is FNYEAQ (reference sequence).

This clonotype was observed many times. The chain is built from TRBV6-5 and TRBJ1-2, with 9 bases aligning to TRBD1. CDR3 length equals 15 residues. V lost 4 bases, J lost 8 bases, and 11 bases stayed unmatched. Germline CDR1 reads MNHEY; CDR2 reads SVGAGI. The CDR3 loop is CASSSTSGTGQGYTF. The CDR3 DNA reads TGTGCCAGCAGTTCAACGTCGGGGACAGGGCAAGGCTACACCTTC.

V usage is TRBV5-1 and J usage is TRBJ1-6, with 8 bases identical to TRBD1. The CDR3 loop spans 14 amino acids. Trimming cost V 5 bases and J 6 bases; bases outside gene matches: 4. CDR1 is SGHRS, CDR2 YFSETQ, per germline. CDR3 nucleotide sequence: TGCGCCAGCAGTCCACAGGGGGTTAATTCACCCCTCCACTTT. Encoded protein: CASSPQGVNSPLHF. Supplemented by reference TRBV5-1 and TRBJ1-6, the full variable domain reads KAGVTQTPRYLIKTRGQQVTLSCSPISGHRSVSWYQQTPGQGLQFLFEYFSETQRNKGNFPGRFSGRQFSNSRSEMNVSTLELGDSALYLCASSPQGVNSPLHFGNGTRLTVT.

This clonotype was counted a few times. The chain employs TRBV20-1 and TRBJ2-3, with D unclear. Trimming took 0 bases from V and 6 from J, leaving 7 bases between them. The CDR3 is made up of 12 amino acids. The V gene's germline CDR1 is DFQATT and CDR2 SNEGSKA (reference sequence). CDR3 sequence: CSARDLGDTQYF. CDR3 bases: TGCAGTGCTAGAGATCTCGGTGATACGCAGTATTTT.

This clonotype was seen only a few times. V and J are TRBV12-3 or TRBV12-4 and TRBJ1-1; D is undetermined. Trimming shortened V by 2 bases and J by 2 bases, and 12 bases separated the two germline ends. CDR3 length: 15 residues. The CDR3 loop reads CASSLTRAGNTEAFF. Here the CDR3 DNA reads TGTGCCAGCAGTTTAACACGGGCAGGTAACACTGAAGCTTTCTTT.

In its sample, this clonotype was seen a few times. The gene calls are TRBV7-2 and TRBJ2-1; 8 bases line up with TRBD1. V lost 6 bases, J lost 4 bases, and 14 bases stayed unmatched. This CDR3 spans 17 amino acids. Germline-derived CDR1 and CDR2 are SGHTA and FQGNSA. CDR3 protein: CASSPTAWTGTYNEQFF. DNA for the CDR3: TGTGCCAGCAGTCCTACCGCTTGGACAGGGACGTACAATGAGCAGTTCTTC. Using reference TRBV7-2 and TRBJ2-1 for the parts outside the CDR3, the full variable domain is GAGVSQSPSNKVTEKGKDVELRCDPISGHTALYWYRQSLGQGLEFLIYFQGNSAPDKSGLPSDRFSAERTGGSVSTLTIQRTQQEDSAVYLCASSPTAWTGTYNEQFFGPGTRLTVL.

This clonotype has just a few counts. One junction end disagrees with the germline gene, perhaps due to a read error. The CDR3 spells CATRRGLEQFF. As DNA, the CDR3 is TGTGCCACCCGCAGGGGGTTGGAGCAGTTCTTC. The V gene is TRBV15, the J gene TRBJ2-1; TRBD1 agrees at 7 bases. CDR1 is LNHNV and CDR2 is YYDKDF in the germline V gene (reference sequence). This CDR3 has 11 residues.

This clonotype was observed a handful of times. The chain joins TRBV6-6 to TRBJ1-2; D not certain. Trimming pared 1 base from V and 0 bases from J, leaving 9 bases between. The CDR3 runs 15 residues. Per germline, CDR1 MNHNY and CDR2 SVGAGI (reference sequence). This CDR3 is CASSYYSSANYGYTF. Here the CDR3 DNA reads TGTGCCAGCAGTTACTATTCATCTGCTAACTATGGCTACACCTTC.

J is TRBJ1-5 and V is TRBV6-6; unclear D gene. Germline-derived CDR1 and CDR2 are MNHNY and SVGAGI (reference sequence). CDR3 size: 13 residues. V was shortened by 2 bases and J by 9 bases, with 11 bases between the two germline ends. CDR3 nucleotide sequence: TGTGCCAGCAGTTACGGGGAGAGACTGCCCCAGCATTTT. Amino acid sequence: CASSYGERLPQHF.

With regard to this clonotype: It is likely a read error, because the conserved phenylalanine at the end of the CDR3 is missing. CDR3 in DNA: TGTGCCATCAGTGAGTCGGTAGGGTCCCCAGCCAAAAACATTCAGTACTTA. Protein: CAISESVGSPAKNIQYL. This chain connects TRBV10-3 to TRBJ2-4; D unresolved. CDR1 and CDR2 from the germline V gene are ENHRY and SYGVKD. The CDR3 contains 17 residues. Deletions cut 0 bases from V and 0 bases from J, with 12 bases between.